The present TCR beta chain was sequenced within a study of tumor-infiltrating lymphocytes in primary liver carcinoma. Background on the study: Patients were men and women aged 30 to 69 years.

Germline assignment: CDR1 SGHAT and CDR2 FQNNGV. The CDR3 extends over 19 amino acids. Starting material for RNA and DNA co-extraction consisted of about 20-30 mg of unsorted bulk tissue. Viable tumor cell content exceeded 80% in every tumor sample. Remarks on this clonotype: Its antigen is not known. The junction and the germline gene differ at one end; a read error may be behind it.

Study-level results: Tumor region pairs shared more overlap than did tumor-adjacent and tumor-blood pairs. Tumor top-250-clone fractions significantly exceeded those of blood (p = 0.039).

TCR beta cDNA was reverse-transcribed from about 500 ng of total RNA. The reaction used a constant-region primer and ProtoScript II reverse transcriptase. It was through three nested multiplex PCR rounds of slightly modified ARM-PCR that TCR beta libraries arose. A C-beta reverse primer was combined with TRBV1-TRBV30 forward primers in the first two PCR rounds, and each round had approximately 10 cycles. TCRdb reprocessed the multiplex PCR reads via MiXCR and lists one record per CDR3 protein. Of over 45,000 distinct CDR3 sequences listed, about two thirds are singletons. The TCR sequence derives from a man aged 35-49 years with primary liver carcinoma and hepatitis B virus infection. The sequenced sample consisted of liver tumor tissue from sampling region 5. The subset: tumor region T5, tumor centre. This sequence joins TRBV11-2 and TRBJ2-2; D might be TRBD1 (6 bases). The CDR3 nucleotides are TGTGCCAGCAGCTTAGATCGAGGGGGAGTACACCCGAACACTGGGGAGCTGTTTTTT. This encodes CASSLDRGGVHPNTGELFF. The complete variable domain, with remaining parts taken from reference TRBV11-2 and TRBJ2-2, reads EAGVAQSPRYKIIEKRQSVAFWCNPISGHATLYWYQQILGQGPKLLIQFQNNGVVDDSQLPKDRFSAERLKGVDSTLKIQPAKLEDSAVYLCASSLDRGGVHPNTGELFFGEGSRLTVL.